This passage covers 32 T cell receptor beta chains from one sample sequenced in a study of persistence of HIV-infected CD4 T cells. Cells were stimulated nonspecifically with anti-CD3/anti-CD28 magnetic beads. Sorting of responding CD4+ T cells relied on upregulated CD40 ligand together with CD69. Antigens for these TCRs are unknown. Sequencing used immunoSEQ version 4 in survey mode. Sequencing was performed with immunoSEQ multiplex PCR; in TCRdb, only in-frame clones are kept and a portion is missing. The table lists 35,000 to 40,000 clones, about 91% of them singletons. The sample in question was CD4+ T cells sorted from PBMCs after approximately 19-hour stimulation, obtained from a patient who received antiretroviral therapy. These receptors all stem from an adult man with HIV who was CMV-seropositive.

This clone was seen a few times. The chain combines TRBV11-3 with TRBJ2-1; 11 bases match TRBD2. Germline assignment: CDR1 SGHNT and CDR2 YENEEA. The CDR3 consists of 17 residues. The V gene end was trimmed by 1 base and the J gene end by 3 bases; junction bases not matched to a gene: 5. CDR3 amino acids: CASSLVISGGGYNEQFF. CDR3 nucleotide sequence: TGTGCCAGCAGCTTAGTGATTAGCGGGGGGGGCTACAATGAGCAGTTCTTC.

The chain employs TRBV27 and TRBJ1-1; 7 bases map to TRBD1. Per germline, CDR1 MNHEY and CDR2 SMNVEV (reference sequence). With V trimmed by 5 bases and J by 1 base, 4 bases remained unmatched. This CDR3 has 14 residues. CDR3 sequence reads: CASSGQVTNTEAFF. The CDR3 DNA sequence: TGTGCCAGCAGTGGACAGGTGACGAACACTGAAGCTTTCTTT.

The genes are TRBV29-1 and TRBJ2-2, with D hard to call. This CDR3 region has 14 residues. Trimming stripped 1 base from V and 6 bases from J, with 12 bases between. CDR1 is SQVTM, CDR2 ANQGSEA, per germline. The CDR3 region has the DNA TGCAGCGTTGAAGGGGCTAGTGGCGCCGGGGAGCTGTTTTTT. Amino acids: CSVEGASGAGELFF.

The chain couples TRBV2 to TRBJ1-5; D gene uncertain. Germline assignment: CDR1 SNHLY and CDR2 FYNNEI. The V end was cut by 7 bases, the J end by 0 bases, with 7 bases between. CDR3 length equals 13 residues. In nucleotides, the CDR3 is TGTGCCAGCAAAGTAGTTAGCAATCAGCCCCAGCATTTT. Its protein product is CASKVVSNQPQHF.

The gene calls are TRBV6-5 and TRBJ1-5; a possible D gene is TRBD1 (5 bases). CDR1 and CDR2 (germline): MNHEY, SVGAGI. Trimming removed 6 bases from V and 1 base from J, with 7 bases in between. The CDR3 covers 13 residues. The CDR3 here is CASRRGSNQPQHF. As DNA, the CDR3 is TGTGCCAGCAGGCGGGGGAGCAATCAGCCCCAGCATTTT.

DNA for the CDR3: TGTGCCAGCAGCGATCAGCGAGAGGCCGGCACAGATACGCAGTATTTT. Translation gives CASSDQREAGTDTQYF. The chain links TRBV9 to TRBJ2-3; D gene uncertain. The CDR3 has 16 residues. In germline, CDR1 is SGDLS, CDR2 YYNGEE. V lost 3 bases and J lost 1, with 15 bases in between. The variable domain in full, with the rest retrieved from reference TRBV9 and TRBJ2-3, is DSGVTQTPKHLITATGQRVTLRCSPRSGDLSVYWYQQSLDQGLQFLIQYYNGEERAKGNILERFSAQQFPDLHSELNLSSLELGDSALYFCASSDQREAGTDTQYFGPGTRLTVL.

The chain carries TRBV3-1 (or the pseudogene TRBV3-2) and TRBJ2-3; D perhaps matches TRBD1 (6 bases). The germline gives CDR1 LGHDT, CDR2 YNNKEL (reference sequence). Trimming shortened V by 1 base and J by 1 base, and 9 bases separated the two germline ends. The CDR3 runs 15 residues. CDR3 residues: CASSQARGRTDTQYF. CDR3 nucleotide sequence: TGTGCCAGCAGCCAAGCCAGGGGACGCACAGATACGCAGTATTTT.

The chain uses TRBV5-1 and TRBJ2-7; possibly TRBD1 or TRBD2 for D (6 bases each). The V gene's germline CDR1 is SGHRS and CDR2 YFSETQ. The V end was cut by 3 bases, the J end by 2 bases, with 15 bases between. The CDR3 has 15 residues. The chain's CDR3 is CASSSLGGATYEQYF. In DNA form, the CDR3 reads TGCGCCAGCAGCTCTCTGGGGGGCGCTACCTACGAGCAGTACTTC.

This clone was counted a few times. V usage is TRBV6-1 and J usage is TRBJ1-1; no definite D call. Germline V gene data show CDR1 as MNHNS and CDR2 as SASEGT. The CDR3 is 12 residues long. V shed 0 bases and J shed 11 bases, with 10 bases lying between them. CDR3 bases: TGTGCCAGCAGTGAAGCGCGTACACGGGCTTTCTTT. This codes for CASSEARTRAFF.

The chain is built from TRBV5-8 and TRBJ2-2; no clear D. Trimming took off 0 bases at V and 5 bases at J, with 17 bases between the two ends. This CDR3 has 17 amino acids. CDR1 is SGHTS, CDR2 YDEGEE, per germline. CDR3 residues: CASSLGSAPARTGELFF. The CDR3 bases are TGTGCCAGCAGCTTGGGTTCGGCACCTGCGAGGACCGGGGAGCTGTTTTTT.

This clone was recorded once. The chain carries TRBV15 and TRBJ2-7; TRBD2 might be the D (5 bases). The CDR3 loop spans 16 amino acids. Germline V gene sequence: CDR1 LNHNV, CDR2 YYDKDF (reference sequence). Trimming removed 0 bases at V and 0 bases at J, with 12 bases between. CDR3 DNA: TGTGCCACCAGCAGAGATCATCACGGGGACTCCTACGAGCAGTACTTC. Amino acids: CATSRDHHGDSYEQYF.

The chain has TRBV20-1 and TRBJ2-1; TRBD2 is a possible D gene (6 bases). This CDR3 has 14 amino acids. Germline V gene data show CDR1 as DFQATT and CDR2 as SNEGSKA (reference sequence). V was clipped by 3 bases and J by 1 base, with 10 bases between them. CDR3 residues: CSASSGGSYNEQFF. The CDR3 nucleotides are TGCAGTGCTAGTTCCGGGGGATCCTACAATGAGCAGTTCTTC.

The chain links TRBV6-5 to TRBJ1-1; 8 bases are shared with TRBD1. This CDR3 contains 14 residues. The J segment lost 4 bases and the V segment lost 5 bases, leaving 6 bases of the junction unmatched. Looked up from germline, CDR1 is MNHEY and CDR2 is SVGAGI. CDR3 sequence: CASSPRTGITEAFF. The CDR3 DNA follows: TGTGCCAGCAGTCCAAGGACAGGGATCACTGAAGCTTTCTTT.

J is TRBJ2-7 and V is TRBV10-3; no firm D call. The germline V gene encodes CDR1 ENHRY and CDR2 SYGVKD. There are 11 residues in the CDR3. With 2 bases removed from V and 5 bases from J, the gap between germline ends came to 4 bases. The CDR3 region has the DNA TGTGCCATCAGTGAGCAGGACGAGCAGTACTTC. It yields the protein CAISEQDEQYF.

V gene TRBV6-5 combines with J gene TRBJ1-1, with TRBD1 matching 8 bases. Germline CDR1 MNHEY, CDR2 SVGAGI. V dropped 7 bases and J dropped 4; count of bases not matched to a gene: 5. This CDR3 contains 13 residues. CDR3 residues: CASNRGKATEAFF. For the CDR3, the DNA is TGTGCCAGCAACAGGGGGAAGGCCACTGAAGCTTTCTTT.

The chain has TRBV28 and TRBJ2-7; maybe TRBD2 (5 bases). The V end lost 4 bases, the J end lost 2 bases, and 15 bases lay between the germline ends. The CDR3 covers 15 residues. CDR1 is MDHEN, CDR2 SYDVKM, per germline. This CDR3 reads CASSSPSGITYEQYF. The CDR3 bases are TGTGCCAGCAGTTCCCCGTCGGGGATAACCTACGAGCAGTACTTC.

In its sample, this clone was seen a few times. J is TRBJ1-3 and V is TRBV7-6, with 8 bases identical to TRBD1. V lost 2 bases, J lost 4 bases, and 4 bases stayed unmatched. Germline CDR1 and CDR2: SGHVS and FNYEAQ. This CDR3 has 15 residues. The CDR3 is CASSLSQGAGNTIYF. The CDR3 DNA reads TGTGCCAGCAGCTTATCGCAGGGGGCGGGAAACACCATATATTTT.

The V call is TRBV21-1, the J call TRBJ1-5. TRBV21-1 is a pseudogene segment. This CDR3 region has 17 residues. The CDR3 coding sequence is TGTGCCAGCAGCAAAGATTCAGGAGCCCCTAGCAATCAGCCCCAGCATTTT. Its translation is CASSKDSGAPSNQPQHF.

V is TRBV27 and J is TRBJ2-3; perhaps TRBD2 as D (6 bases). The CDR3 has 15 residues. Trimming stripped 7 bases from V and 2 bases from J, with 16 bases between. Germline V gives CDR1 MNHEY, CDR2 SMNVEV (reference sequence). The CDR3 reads CASMRRDFNTDTQYF. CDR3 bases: TGTGCCAGCATGCGCCGGGACTTTAACACAGATACGCAGTATTTT.

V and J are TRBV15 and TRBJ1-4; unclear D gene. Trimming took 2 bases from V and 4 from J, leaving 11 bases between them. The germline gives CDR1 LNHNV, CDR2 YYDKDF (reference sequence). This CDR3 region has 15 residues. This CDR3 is CATSRTTVNNEKLFF. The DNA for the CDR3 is TGTGCCACCAGCAGAACTACAGTCAATAATGAAAAACTGTTTTTT.

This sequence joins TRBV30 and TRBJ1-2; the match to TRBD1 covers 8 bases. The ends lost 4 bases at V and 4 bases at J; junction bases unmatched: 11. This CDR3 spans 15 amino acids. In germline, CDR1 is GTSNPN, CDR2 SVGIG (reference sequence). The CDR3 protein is CAWNFDRGSSYGYTF. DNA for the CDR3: TGTGCCTGGAACTTTGACAGGGGAAGTAGCTATGGCTACACCTTC.

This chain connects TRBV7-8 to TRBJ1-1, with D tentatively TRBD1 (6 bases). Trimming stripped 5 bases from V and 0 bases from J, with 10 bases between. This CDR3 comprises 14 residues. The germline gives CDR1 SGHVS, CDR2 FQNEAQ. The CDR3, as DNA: TGTGCCAGCAGCGCCGGGACATTGAACACTGAAGCTTTCTTT. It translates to CASSAGTLNTEAFF.

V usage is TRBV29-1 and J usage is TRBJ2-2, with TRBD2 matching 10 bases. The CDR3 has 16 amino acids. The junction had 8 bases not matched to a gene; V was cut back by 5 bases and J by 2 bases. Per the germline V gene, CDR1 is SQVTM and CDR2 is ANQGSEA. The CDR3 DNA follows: TGCAGCGTTAGCAAGGCTAGCGGGAGTAACACCGGGGAGCTGTTTTTT. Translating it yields CSVSKASGSNTGELFF.

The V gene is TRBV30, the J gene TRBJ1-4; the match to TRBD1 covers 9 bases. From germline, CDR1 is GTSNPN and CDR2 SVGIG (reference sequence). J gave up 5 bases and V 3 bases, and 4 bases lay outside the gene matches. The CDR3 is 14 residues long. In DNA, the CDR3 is TGTGCCTGGAGGAGGGACAGGGAGAATGAAAAACTGTTTTTT. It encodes CAWRRDRENEKLFF.

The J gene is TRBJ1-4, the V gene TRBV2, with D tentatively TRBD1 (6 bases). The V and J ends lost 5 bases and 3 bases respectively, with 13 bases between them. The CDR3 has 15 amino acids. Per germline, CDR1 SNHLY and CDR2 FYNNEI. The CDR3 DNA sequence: TGTGCCAGCAGTACCCAGGGGAGCGCTAATGAAAAACTGTTTTTT. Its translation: CASSTQGSANEKLFF. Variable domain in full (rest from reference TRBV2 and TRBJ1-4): EPEVTQTPSHQVTQMGQEVILRCVPISNHLYFYWYRQILGQKVEFLVSFYNNEISEKSEIFDDQFSVERPDGSNFTLKIRSTKLEDSAMYFCASSTQGSANEKLFFGSGTQLSVL.

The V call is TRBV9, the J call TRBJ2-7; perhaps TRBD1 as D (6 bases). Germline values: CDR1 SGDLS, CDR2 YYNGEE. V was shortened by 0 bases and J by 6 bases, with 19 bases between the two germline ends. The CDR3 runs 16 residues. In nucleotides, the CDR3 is TGTGCCAGCAGCGTAGAGGGGACAAGGACGGTTGGCGAGCAGTACTTC. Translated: CASSVEGTRTVGEQYF.

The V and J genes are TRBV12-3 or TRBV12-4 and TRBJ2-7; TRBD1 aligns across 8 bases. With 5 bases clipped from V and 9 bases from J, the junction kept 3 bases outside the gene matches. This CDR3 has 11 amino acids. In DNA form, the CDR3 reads TGTGCCAGCAGTGTCCAGGGGGCGCAGTACTTC. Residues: CASSVQGAQYF.

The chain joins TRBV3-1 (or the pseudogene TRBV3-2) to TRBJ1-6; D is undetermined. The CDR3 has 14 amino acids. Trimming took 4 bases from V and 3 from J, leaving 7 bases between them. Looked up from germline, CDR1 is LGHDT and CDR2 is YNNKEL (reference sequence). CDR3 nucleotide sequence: TGTGCCAGCAGCCCGTCGATCTATAATTCACCCCTCCACTTT. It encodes CASSPSIYNSPLHF.

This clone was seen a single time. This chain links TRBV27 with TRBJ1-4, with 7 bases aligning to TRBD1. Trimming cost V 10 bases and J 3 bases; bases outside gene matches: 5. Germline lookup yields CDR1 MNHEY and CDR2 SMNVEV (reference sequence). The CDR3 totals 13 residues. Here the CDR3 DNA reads TGTGCCACTAGTGGGACAGCTAATGAAAAACTGTTTTTT. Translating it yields CATSGTANEKLFF.

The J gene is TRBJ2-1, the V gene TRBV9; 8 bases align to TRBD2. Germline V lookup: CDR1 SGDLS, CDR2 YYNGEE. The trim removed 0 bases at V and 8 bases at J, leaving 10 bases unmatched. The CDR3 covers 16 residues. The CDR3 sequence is CASSVESSGGAHEQFF. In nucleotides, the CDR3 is TGTGCCAGCAGCGTAGAATCCTCCGGGGGGGCCCATGAGCAGTTCTTC.

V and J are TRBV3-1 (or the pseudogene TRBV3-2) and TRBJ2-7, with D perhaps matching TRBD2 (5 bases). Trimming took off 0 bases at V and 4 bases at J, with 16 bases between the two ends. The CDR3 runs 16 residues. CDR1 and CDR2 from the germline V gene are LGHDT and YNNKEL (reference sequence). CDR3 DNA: TGTGCCAGCAGCCAAGATATGCGGTACCGGGGATACGAGCAGTACTTC. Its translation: CASSQDMRYRGYEQYF.

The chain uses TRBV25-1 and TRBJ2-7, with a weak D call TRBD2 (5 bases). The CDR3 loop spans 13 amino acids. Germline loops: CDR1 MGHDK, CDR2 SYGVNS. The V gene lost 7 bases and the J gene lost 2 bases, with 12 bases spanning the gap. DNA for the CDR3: TGTGCCAGCAATGAGGACGGGACCTACGAGCAGTACTTC. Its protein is CASNEDGTYEQYF.